This entry is about one TCR beta chain. Study members were between about 18 and 90 years old and lived in 24 US regions. Researchers sorted participants into cohorts using their self-reported clinical history. Original processing methods: Amplification of reference gene primers provided the estimated nucleated cell counts. The assay was immunoSEQ multiplex PCR, and TCRdb's table has in-frame clones only and misses some. V and J calls and clone size come straight from that table; D and trimming were deduced from the DNA. The table shows roughly 250,000 clones, with around 88% occurring only once. This sample is part of a study of blood T cell repertoires in COVID-19. Background on the study: COVID-19 samples, acute and convalescent, were from the United States, Italy and Spain.

Sequencing input: PBMCs or T cells enriched from blood (not recorded which). This receptor was taken from a man between 40 and 49 years old who had recovered from COVID-19.

CDR3 amino acids: CASSPRLAEADTQYF. CDR3 nucleotides: TGTGCCAGTAGTCCCAGACTAGCGGAAGCAGATACGCAGTATTTT. The V call is TRBV19, the J call TRBJ2-3, with 9 bases fitting TRBD2. The CDR3 is 15 amino acids. V was pared by 5 bases and J by 4 bases, with 7 bases of the junction left unmatched. CDR1 is LNHDA, CDR2 SQIVND, per germline (reference sequence). The variable domain in full, with the rest retrieved from reference TRBV19 and TRBJ2-3, is DGGITQSPKYLFRKEGQNVTLSCEQNLNHDAMYWYRQDPGQGLRLIYYSQIVNDFQKGDIAEGYSVSREKKESFPLTVTSAQKNPTAFYLCASSPRLAEADTQYFGPGTRLTVL.